Described below is a single T cell receptor (beta chain) sequence and its context. The entry originates in a study of blood T cell repertoires in COVID-19. In the study overall: Nucleic acid was either cDNA or gDNA, and it came from T cells, B-cell-depleted T cells, or PBMCs.

As originally analysed: Amplification with reference gene primers provided the estimates of nucleated cell counts. The repertoire was sequenced with immunoSEQ multiplex PCR; TCRdb's copy has only in-frame clones and lacks some. That table gives V, J and clone size, and the DNA gave D and trimming. The sample gives about 230,000 clones, roughly 80% of which show up once; roughly 8% is in the top ten. This CDR3 is built from 15 residues. Germline-derived CDR1 and CDR2 are MNHEY and SVGAGI. V was shortened by 0 bases and J by 6 bases, with 13 bases between the two germline ends. The source material was peripheral blood. The chain recombines TRBV6-5 with TRBJ2-3, with D perhaps TRBD1 (5 bases). This TCR derives from a woman of 80 years or more with acute or convalescent COVID-19. The CDR3 sequence is CASSYSIQAPDTQYF. Written as DNA, the CDR3 is TGTGCCAGCAGTTACTCGATACAGGCCCCGGATACGCAGTATTTT.